Presented here are 10 T cell receptor beta chains from one specimen sequenced in a study of cytomegalovirus exposure and HLA in healthy donors. Clones were read by immunoSEQ multiplex PCR, and TCRdb kept only the in-frame ones, dropping some. This table has about 58,000 clones, roughly nine tenths appearing once. Sequencing used PBMCs. Receptors were obtained from a man younger than 35 in good health and CMV-seronegative.

This chain joins TRBV12-5 and TRBJ2-7; 14 bases are a match to TRBD2. CDR3 length: 16 amino acids. Germline CDR1 LGHNT, CDR2 FRNRAP. Losses at the gene ends were 5 bases for V and 3 bases for J; bases not matched to a gene: 6. CDR3 coding DNA: TGTGCTAGTGGTAAAGGGACTAGCGGGAGAAGCTACGAGCAGTACTTC. This sequence encodes CASGKGTSGRSYEQYF. The whole variable domain, filled in from reference TRBV12-5 and TRBJ2-7, reads DARVTQTPRHKVTEMGQEVTMRCQPILGHNTVFWYRQTMMQGLELLAYFRNRAPLDDSGMPKDRFSAEMPDATLATLKIQPSEPRDSAVYFCASGKGTSGRSYEQYFGPGTRLTVT.

The CDR3 protein is CASSIEGLAGANEQFF. The CDR3 DNA reads as TGTGCCAGTAGTATTGAGGGCCTAGCGGGAGCTAATGAGCAGTTCTTC. The chain is built from TRBV19 and TRBJ2-1, with 10 bases fitting TRBD2. This CDR3 comprises 16 residues. The germline CDR1 and CDR2 sequences are LNHDA and SQIVND (reference sequence). V lost 3 bases and J lost 7; bases outside the gene matches: 9.

This clone came up once. This chain connects TRBV29-1 to TRBJ1-1, with D possibly matching TRBD1 (5 bases). Trimming removed 4 bases at V and 11 bases at J, with 20 bases between. CDR3 size: 13 residues. The germline gives CDR1 SQVTM, CDR2 ANQGSEA. Here the CDR3 reads CSVGSGTGVIAFF. The CDR3 nucleotides read TGCAGCGTTGGATCCGGGACGGGGGTTATTGCTTTCTTT.

V usage is TRBV6-6 and J usage is TRBJ2-1; D may be TRBD2 (5 bases). Trimming took off 7 bases at V and 0 bases at J, with 13 bases between the two ends. This CDR3 spans 15 amino acids. Germline V gene lookup returns CDR1 MNHNY and CDR2 SVGAGI (reference sequence). For the CDR3, the DNA is TGTGCCAGCACCGTGCTAGCAGGCTCCTACAATGAGCAGTTCTTC. Protein: CASTVLAGSYNEQFF.

The gene calls are TRBV6-5 and TRBJ2-1; 8 nucleotides align to TRBD1. From germline, CDR1 is MNHEY and CDR2 SVGAGI. This CDR3 is built from 15 residues. V shed 7 bases and J 7 bases; nucleotides not matched to a gene: 12. CDR3 DNA: TGTGCCAGCAACCGGGCAGGGGGCTGGGGGAATGAGCAGTTCTTC. Amino acid sequence: CASNRAGGWGNEQFF.

The sample holds one count of this clone. This chain uses TRBV7-9 with TRBJ1-1; D not resolved. The germline V gene has CDR1 SEHNR and CDR2 FQNEAQ (reference sequence). With 1 base removed from V and 1 base from J, the gap between germline ends came to 7 bases. This CDR3 has 14 residues. The CDR3 loop reads CASSLGPTNTEAFF. For the CDR3, the DNA is TGTGCCAGCAGCTTAGGTCCTACGAACACTGAAGCTTTCTTT.

V is TRBV27 and J is TRBJ2-7, with D maybe TRBD1 (6 bases). The germline V and J ends were trimmed by 2 bases and 4 bases, with 12 bases remaining between them. The germline V gene encodes CDR1 MNHEY and CDR2 SMNVEV (reference sequence). This CDR3 is 14 amino acids long. CDR3 sequence reads: CASSLGGQGYEQYF. The CDR3 DNA is TGTGCCAGCAGTTTAGGGGGCCAGGGGTACGAGCAGTACTTC.

The chain uses TRBV6-5 and TRBJ1-2; D is uncertain. Germline V gene data show CDR1 as MNHEY and CDR2 as SVGAGI. This CDR3 has 16 amino acids. V lost 3 bases and J 6 bases, leaving 20 bases between the germline ends. CDR3 residues: CASSYEAGGRSNGYTF. As DNA, the CDR3 is TGTGCCAGCAGTTATGAGGCCGGAGGGAGGAGCAATGGCTACACCTTC.

V usage is TRBV11-2 and J usage is TRBJ1-1; weak D call: TRBD1 (6 bases). CDR3 length: 16 amino acids. Germline V gene sequence: CDR1 SGHAT, CDR2 FQNNGV. Trimming stripped 5 bases from V and 0 bases from J, with 16 bases between. The CDR3: CASSPGGDILNTEAFF. CDR3 nucleotide sequence: TGTGCCAGCAGCCCCGGGGGGGACATTCTGAACACTGAAGCTTTCTTT. The variable domain in full, with the rest retrieved from reference TRBV11-2 and TRBJ1-1, is EAGVAQSPRYKIIEKRQSVAFWCNPISGHATLYWYQQILGQGPKLLIQFQNNGVVDDSQLPKDRFSAERLKGVDSTLKIQPAKLEDSAVYLCASSPGGDILNTEAFFGQGTRLTVV.

The V call is TRBV6-6, the J call TRBJ2-2; no firm D call. CDR3 length: 14 amino acids. Germline V gene sequence: CDR1 MNHNY, CDR2 SVGAGI (reference sequence). Trimming stripped 5 bases from V and 1 base from J, with 8 bases between. The CDR3 coding sequence is TGTGCCAGCAGTCGCACTGAGAACACCGGGGAGCTGTTTTTT. Its translation is CASSRTENTGELFF.